This T cell receptor (beta chain) was sequenced during a study of long-term antiretroviral therapy in people with HIV. The wider study: The earliest samples came about a decade before the 2015 immediate-ART recommendation.

Each HIV participant was treated in the United States. V shed 2 bases and J shed 8 bases, with 9 bases lying between them. This CDR3 has 13 residues. From germline, CDR1 is SGHAT and CDR2 FQNNGV. It was version v3.0 of the immunoSEQ assay that was run at survey level. Profiled with immunoSEQ multiplex PCR; TCRdb holds only in-frame clones, not every one. The sample records 20,000 to 30,000 clones, about 85% being singletons. Study results and caveats: Clones showing expansion before ART dominated the repertoire at all time points. In HIV, the repertoires covered a tighter span of CDR3 lengths than in controls.

Regarding this clone: Its specificity is not known.

This receptor was identified in a woman aged 25 to 39 with HIV. This rearrangement joins TRBV11-2 to TRBJ1-4; D uncertain. Material: unsorted PBMCs, obtained 1.9 years after starting antiretroviral therapy. The chain's CDR3 is CASSLSPDEKLFF. The CDR3 DNA reads TGTGCCAGCAGCTTAAGCCCCGACGAAAAACTGTTTTTT.